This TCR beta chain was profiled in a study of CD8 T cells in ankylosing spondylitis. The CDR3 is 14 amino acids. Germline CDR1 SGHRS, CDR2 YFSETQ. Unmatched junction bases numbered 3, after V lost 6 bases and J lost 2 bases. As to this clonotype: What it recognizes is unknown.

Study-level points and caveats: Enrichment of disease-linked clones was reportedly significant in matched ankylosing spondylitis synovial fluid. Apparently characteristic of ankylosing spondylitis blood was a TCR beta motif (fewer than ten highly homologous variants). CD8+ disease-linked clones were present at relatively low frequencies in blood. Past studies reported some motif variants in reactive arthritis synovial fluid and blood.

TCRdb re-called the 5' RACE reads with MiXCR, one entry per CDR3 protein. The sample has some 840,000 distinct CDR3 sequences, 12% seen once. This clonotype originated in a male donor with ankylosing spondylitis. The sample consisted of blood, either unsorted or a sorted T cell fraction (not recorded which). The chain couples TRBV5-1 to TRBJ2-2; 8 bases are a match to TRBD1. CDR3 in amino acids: CASKTGENTGELFF. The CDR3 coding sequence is TGCGCCAGCAAGACAGGGGAAAACACCGGGGAGCTGTTTTTT.